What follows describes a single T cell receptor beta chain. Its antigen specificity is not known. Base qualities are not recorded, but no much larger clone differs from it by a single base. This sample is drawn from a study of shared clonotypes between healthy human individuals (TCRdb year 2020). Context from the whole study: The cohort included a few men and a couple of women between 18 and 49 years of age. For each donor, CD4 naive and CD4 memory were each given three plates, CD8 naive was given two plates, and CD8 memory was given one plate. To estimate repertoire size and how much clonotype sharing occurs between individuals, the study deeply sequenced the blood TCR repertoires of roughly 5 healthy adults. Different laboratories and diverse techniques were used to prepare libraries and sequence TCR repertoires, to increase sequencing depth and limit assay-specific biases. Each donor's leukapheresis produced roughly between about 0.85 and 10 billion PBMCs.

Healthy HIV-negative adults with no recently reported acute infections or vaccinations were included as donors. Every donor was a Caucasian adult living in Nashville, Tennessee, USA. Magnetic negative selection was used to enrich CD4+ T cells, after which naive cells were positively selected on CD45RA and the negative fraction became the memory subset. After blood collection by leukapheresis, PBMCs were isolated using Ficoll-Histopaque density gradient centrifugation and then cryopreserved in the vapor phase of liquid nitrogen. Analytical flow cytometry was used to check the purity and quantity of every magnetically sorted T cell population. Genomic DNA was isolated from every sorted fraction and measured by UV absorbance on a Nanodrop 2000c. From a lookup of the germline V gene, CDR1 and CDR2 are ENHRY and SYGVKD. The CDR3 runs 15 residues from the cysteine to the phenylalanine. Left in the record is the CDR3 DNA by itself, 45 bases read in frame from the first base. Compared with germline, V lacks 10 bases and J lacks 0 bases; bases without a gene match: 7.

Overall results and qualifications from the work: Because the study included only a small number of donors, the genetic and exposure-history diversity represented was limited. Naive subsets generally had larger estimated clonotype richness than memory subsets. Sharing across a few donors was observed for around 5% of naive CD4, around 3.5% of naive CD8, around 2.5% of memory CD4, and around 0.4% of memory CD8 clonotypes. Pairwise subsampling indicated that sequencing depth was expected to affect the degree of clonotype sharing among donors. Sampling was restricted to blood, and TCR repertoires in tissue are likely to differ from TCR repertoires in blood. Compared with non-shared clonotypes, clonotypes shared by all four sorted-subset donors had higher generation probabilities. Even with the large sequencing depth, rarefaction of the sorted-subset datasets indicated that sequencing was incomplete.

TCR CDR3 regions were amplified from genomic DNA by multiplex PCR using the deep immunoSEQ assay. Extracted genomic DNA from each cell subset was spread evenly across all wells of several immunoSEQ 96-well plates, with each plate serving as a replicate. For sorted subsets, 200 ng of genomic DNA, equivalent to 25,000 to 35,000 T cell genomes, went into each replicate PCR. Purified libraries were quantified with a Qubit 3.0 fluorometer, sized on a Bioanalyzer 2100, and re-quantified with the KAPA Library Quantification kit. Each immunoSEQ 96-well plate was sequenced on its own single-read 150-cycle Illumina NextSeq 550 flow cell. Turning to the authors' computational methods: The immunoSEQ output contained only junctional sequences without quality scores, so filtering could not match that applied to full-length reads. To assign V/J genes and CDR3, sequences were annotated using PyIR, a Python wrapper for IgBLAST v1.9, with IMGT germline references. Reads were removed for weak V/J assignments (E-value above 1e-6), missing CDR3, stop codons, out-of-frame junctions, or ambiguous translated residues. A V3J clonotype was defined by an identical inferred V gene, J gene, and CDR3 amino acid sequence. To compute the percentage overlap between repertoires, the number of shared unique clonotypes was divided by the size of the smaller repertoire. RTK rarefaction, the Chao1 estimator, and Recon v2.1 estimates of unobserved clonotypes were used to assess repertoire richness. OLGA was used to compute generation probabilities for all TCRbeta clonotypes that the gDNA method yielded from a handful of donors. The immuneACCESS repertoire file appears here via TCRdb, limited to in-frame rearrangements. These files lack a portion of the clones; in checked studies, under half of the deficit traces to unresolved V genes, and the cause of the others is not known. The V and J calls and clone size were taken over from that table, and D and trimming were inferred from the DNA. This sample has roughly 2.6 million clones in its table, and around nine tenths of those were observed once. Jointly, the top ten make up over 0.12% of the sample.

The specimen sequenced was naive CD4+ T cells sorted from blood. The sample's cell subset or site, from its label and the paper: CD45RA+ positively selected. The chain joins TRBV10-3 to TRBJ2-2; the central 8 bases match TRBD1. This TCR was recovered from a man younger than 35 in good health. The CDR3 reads CATGDRPTNTGELFF. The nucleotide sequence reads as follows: TGTGCCACCGGGGACAGGCCAACGAACACCGGGGAGCTGTTTTTT.